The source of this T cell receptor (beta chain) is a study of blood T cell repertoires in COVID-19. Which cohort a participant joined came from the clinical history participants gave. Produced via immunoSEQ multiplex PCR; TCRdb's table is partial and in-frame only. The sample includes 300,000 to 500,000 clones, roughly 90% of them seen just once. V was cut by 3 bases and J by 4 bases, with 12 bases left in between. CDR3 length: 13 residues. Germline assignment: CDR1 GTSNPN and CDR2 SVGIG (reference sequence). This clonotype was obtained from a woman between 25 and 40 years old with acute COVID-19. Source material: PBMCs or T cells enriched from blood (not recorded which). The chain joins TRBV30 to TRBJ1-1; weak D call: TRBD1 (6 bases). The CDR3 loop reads CAWSGQIVTEAFF. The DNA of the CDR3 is TGTGCCTGGAGCGGACAGATAGTCACTGAAGCTTTCTTT.